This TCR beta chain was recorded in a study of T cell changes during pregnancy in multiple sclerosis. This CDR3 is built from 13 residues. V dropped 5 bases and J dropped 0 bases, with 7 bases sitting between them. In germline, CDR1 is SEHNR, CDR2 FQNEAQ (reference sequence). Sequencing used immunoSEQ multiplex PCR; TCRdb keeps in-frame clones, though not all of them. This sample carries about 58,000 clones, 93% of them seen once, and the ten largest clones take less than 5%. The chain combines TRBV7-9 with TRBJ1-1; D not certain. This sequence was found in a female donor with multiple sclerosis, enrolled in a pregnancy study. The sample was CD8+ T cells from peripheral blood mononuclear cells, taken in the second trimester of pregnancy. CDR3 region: CASSPSVNTEAFF. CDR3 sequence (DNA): TGTGCCAGCAGCCCATCGGTGAACACTGAAGCTTTCTTT.